This T cell receptor beta chain is drawn from a study of blood T cell repertoires in COVID-19. Study context: Sites in the United States, Italy and Spain provided acute and convalescent COVID-19 samples.

Sequencing was performed with immunoSEQ multiplex PCR; in TCRdb, only in-frame clones are kept and a portion is missing. The data contain about 410,000 clones, around nine tenths of them seen just once; the ten biggest clones take up about 1.4%. CDR1 SEHNR and CDR2 FQNEAQ come from the germline V gene (reference sequence). The CDR3 sequence is 17 residues long. Trimming took 1 base from V and 3 from J; bases not matched to a gene: 6. Sequenced material: peripheral blood. The source is a woman aged 40 to 55 with COVID-19, enrolled during active disease. The chain combines TRBV7-9 with TRBJ2-6; 7 nucleotides agree with TRBD2. This chain's CDR3 is CASSLVSSGLGANVLTF. CDR3 nucleotides: TGTGCCAGCAGCTTAGTGAGTAGCGGGCTTGGGGCCAACGTCCTGACTTTC.